Shown below are 4 T cell receptor beta chains from a single sample sequenced in a study of OX40 agonist ivuxolimab in advanced cancers. TCRdb's table, derived via immunoSEQ multiplex PCR, lists solely in-frame clones and lacks some. The profile covers tens of thousands of clones, with about 79% appearing a single time and roughly 1.2% taken by the ten largest. The input for sequencing was CD4+ or CD8+ T cells sorted from blood, taken in a trial of the OX40 agonist ivuxolimab. These receptors were obtained from an adult with an advanced solid tumor such as melanoma, head and neck, liver or kidney cancer.

Details on this clone: The junction differs from germline at one of its ends, possibly a read error. The chain links TRBV5-1 to TRBJ2-1, with 7 bases aligning to TRBD2. Germline V gene lookup returns CDR1 SGHRS and CDR2 YFSETQ. CDR3 size: 15 residues. CDR3 nucleotides: TGCGCCAGCAGCTTTTGGGCGGGGGACGGCAATGAGCGGTTCTTC. It specifies CASSFWAGDGNERFF.

The rearrangement uses TRBV7-2 and TRBJ1-4; a weak D match, TRBD1 (6 bases). CDR1 and CDR2 from the germline V gene are SGHTA and FQGNSA. With 0 bases removed from V and 7 bases from J, the gap between germline ends came to 12 bases. CDR3 size: 15 residues. CDR3 residues: CASSLAGGSGEKLFF. Written as DNA, the CDR3 is TGTGCCAGCAGCTTAGCTGGGGGCTCGGGTGAAAAACTGTTTTTT. The variable domain in full, completed from reference TRBV7-2 and TRBJ1-4, reads GAGVSQSPSNKVTEKGKDVELRCDPISGHTALYWYRQSLGQGLEFLIYFQGNSAPDKSGLPSDRFSAERTGGSVSTLTIQRTQQEDSAVYLCASSLAGGSGEKLFFGSGTQLSVL.

The V call is TRBV7-9, the J call TRBJ2-7; D gene unclear. CDR3 length: 11 residues. Trimming shortened V by 5 bases and J by 10 bases, and 12 bases separated the two germline ends. Per the germline V gene, CDR1 is SEHNR and CDR2 is FQNEAQ (reference sequence). The CDR3 spells CASSANGLQYF. Written as DNA, the CDR3 is TGTGCCAGCAGCGCAAACGGCTTACAGTACTTC.

This clone was counted a single time. V and J are TRBV5-1 and TRBJ2-3; 10 positions match TRBD2. CDR3 length: 17 amino acids. From germline, CDR1 is SGHRS and CDR2 YFSETQ. V gave up 0 bases and J gave up 3 bases; unmatched junction bases: 7. This CDR3 reads CASSLAMGLARTDTQYF. CDR3 in DNA: TGCGCCAGCAGCTTGGCCATGGGACTAGCGCGGACAGATACGCAGTATTTT. Full variable domain (outside the CDR3, taken from reference TRBV5-1 and TRBJ2-3): KAGVTQTPRYLIKTRGQQVTLSCSPISGHRSVSWYQQTPGQGLQFLFEYFSETQRNKGNFPGRFSGRQFSNSRSEMNVSTLELGDSALYLCASSLAMGLARTDTQYFGPGTRLTVL.